This note documents a single T cell receptor beta chain sequence. Its target antigen remains unknown. It may be a read error: a sequence one base away is much more abundant. CDR1 MDHEN and CDR2 SYDVKM are derived from the germline V gene. The CDR3 runs 14 amino acids, cysteine and phenylalanine included. The only DNA kept is the CDR3, 42 bases in frame from the first base. What the time point label conveys for this sample: newly diagnosed GD, antithyroid drugs for less than 3 months. For both TCR sequencing and RNA sequencing, RNA was extracted from PBMCs in TRIzol. The diagnosis of Graves' disease followed American Thyroid Association guidelines. The patients came from an endocrinology department in Xi'an, China. Each patient gave approximately 10 milliliters of peripheral blood, collected in an EDTA anticoagulant tube. Ficoll Paque Plus density gradient separation was used to isolate PBMCs, and no additional T cell sorting was done. RNA quality was checked with an Agilent 2100 Bioanalyzer and agarose gel, and concentration with a NanoDrop 2000.

The sample comes from a study of regulatory T cells in long-lasting Graves disease (dated by TCRdb to the early 2020s). Background on the whole study: In the newly diagnosed Graves' disease group, patients had been taking antithyroid drugs for less than 3 months. This study used TCR sequencing and RNA sequencing of peripheral blood to compare persistent Graves' disease patients against newly diagnosed Graves' disease patients. The study was conducted in China and was registered as a clinical trial. TCR sequencing covered around 13 persistent and 20 newly diagnosed Graves' disease patients, around 33 samples in total. General conclusions and limits of the study: More public clonotypes were shared among persistent patients (under 3,000) than among newly diagnosed patients (over 900). As a limitation, the authors acknowledged that the small sample size may reduce accuracy. Preferential use of TRBV28, TRBJ1-2 and TRBJ2-5 was observed in persistent disease, whereas TRBV20-1 and TRBJ2-1 were favored in newly diagnosed disease. Sequencing and analysis were restricted to the TCR beta chain. Persistent Graves' disease patients showed lower TCR Shannon entropy and fewer highly expanded clones than newly diagnosed patients, suggesting clonal expansion. Because the primary lesion, thyroid tissue, could not be accessed, the study looked at peripheral blood alone.

Receptors were amplified or captured by multiplex PCR. This sample was sequenced with an Illumina HiSeq 4000. TCR beta libraries were built with iRepertoire HTBI primers and Arm-PCR amplification of CDR3 regions. Gel purification was performed on PCR products prior to sequencing. The authors' pipeline ran thus. Gene usage analysis of CDR3 amino acid clonotypes relied on the 55 to 80 TRBV and 15 or so TRBJ segments identified across samples. Filtered high-quality paired reads were merged into contigs using COPE and FqMerger. BLAST was used to align contigs to IMGT TRBV, TRBD and TRBJ reference genes, with CDR3 defined following IMGT. Any clonotype with a frequency above 0.1% was counted as a highly expanded clone. Shannon entropy was used to measure repertoire diversity, and the Gini coefficient was used to measure V-J evenness. A clonotype found in more than one individual was treated as public. TCRdb's own reprocessing of the public reads used fastp at Q25 and MiXCR and kept productive beta chains. Identical CDR3 protein sequences are pooled into one entry, listed with their most common genes and DNA. The V and J calls come from TCRdb's annotation, not from the publication. The sample table holds about 420,000 distinct CDR3 sequences, of which about a sixth were seen once. The biggest ten clones account for about 23% of the sample.

These sequences were also reported in another study, on T cells in Graves' hyperthyroidism and ophthalmopathy. The second study, in turn, reports: Graves' hyperthyroidism was defined as stable when no progression to ophthalmopathy occurred over 18 months of follow-up. Hyperthyroidism patients were newly diagnosed, had a disease duration of under 2 months, and were aged 18 to 65 years. Patients with uncontrolled infections, other autoimmune diseases, pregnancy or lactation were excluded. Diagnoses were based on clinical symptoms, serum thyroxine and TRAb, thyroid ultrasound and orbital computed tomography. The first round of RT-PCR for the TCR CDR3 was performed with the HTBI primer set and the Qiagen OneStep RT-PCR kit. Most expanded thyroid clonotypes (frequency above 0.001) were also detected in blood, a finding suggesting that blood repertoires may reflect thyroid immune responses. In cross-validation, a model built on a 13 V-J signature told ophthalmopathy apart from stable hyperthyroidism with under 90% sensitivity and around 84% specificity, and in testing the same model reached 80%/75%. In validation, the model predicted progression to ophthalmopathy a median of roughly 6.2 months before onset, with 70% to 71% sensitivity and 72.22% specificity. A discovery cohort of roughly 100 patients, 43 with Graves' ophthalmopathy and approximately 57 with stable Graves' hyperthyroidism, was used to find distinguishing TCR V-J signatures. An independent validation cohort of under 20 hyperthyroidism patients and 17 patients who later progressed to ophthalmopathy tested prospective prediction of ophthalmopathy. The 75 to 100 discovery patients were randomly split 7:3 into training and test sets. In about 6 Graves' hyperthyroidism patients, the study also compared T-cell repertoires from thyroid tissue with T-cell repertoires from blood. After blood sampling, hyperthyroidism patients were treated with methimazole at a starting dose of 30 mg daily, and ophthalmopathy patients were treated with high-dose intravenous methylprednisolone. Libraries were constructed in a second round of multiplex PCR, after which size selection and purification were performed. Paired-end sequencing of the libraries was performed with 100 bp reads on an Illumina HiSeq2000. SOAPnuke was used to process the raw data, removing reads that contained adapters or uncalled bases, had a mean Phred below 15, or lacked an exact match to the constant primer or identifier. COPE v1.2.5 was used to merge high-quality paired reads, and clonotypes were defined as unique nucleotide sequences. MiTCR v1.1 was used to align clonotypes to the IMGT TRBV, TRBD and TRBJ reference segments. Only V-J combinations with frequency above 0.0001, covering approximately 99% of repertoires, were analysed. A TCS score was defined as the ratio between F50 (clonal expansion) and ExV (chaos), using BLOSUM62-based TCRdist between CDR3 peptides within each V-J. Welch's t-statistics and random forest reduced 500 to 650 V-J features to 13, which were used in a naive Bayes classifier (R e1071). Sample size was not statistically predetermined, and blinding of investigators to group allocation was not performed. According to the paper, TCR Vbeta CDR3 sequencing was carried out on over 130 peripheral blood samples, which came from around 43 ophthalmopathy, 75 or so hyperthyroidism and 17 progressor patients.

This TCR came from a woman under 30 with Graves disease. Donor details come from another sample of the same person, matched by shared clones. Sequencing was performed on peripheral blood mononuclear cells (PBMCs), taken at new diagnosis, from a patient treated with antithyroid drugs. The chain couples TRBV28 to TRBJ2-5; 7 junctional bases match TRBD2. The DNA reads TGTGCCAGCACCAGAAGGGACTACAAAGAGACCCTGTACTTC. Its protein reads: CASTRRDYKETLYF.